The present T cell receptor beta chain was sequenced within a study of vaccination effects on CD4 cells after COVID-19. Note on this clone: Its antigen is currently unknown.

The data were produced by immunoSEQ multiplex PCR, yet TCRdb's version contains in-frame clones alone and is incomplete. The sample shows tens of thousands of clones, roughly 73% of them seen only once. CD4+ T cells specific for antigen were expanded with viral peptide pools by the ViraFEST assay before sequencing. Cells that had been cultured for ten to eleven days were the source of isolated CD4+ T cells. A PCR test confirmed that the person had SARS-CoV-2 infection between March and December 2020. Negative control cultures were stimulated with an HIV-1 Nef peptide pool. Trimming removed 4 bases from V and 4 bases from J; junction bases left unmatched: 7. The CDR3 runs 15 residues. Germline lookup yields CDR1 SGDLS and CDR2 YYNGEE.

The input for sequencing was CD4+ T cells from PBMCs cultured with HIV peptides, taken before COVID-19 vaccination. Subset here: HIV-1 Nef peptide pool negative control/reference culture. The clonotype was recovered from a human donor who had a prior SARS-CoV-2 infection. V is TRBV9 and J is TRBJ2-3; 9 nucleotides align to TRBD2. This CDR3 is CASSFSGGGSDTQYF. The DNA of the CDR3 is TGTGCCAGCAGCTTTAGCGGGGGAGGCTCAGATACGCAGTATTTT.